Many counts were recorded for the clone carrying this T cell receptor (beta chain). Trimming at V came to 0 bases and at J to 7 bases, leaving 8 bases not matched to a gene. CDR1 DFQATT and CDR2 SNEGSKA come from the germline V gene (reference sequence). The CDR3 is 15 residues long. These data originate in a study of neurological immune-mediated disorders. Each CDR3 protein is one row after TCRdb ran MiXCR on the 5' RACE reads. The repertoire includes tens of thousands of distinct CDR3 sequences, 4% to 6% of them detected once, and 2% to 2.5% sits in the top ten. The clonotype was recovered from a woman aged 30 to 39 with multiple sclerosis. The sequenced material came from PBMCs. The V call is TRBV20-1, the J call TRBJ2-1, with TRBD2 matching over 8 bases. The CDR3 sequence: CSAREVVAGRNEQFF. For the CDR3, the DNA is TGCAGTGCTAGAGAAGTGGTAGCGGGGAGAAATGAGCAGTTCTTC.